This TCR beta chain is drawn from a study of cytomegalovirus exposure and HLA in healthy donors. General study points: In an earlier analysis, in 587 donors, most V segments appeared productive either ~87% or ~30% of the time. Association of a missense DCLRE1C variant with TCR beta V- and J-gene trimming was reported in a later analysis. Within a later analysis, the majority of CMV-associated TCR beta chains appeared HLA-restricted.

Notes on this clone: Its antigen is as yet unknown.

Trimming left V 0 bases short and J 0 bases short, with 12 bases between. The germline gives CDR1 MNHEY, CDR2 SMNVEV (reference sequence). The length of the CDR3 is 18 residues. Vbeta (60) and Jbeta (13) primers were used in the PCR. Sequenced by immunoSEQ multiplex PCR; TCRdb stores in-frame clones only, minus some. The data show about 130,000 clones, 80% seen once. The origin of this receptor is a man aged 30 to 45 in good health and CMV-seropositive. The J gene is TRBJ2-6, the V gene TRBV27, with a tentative D call TRBD2 (5 bases). Sequencing was done on a sample of PBMCs. The CDR3 sequence: CASSLSRVLDSGANVLTF. CDR3 coding DNA: TGTGCCAGCAGTTTATCGAGGGTTCTCGACTCTGGGGCCAACGTCCTGACTTTC.